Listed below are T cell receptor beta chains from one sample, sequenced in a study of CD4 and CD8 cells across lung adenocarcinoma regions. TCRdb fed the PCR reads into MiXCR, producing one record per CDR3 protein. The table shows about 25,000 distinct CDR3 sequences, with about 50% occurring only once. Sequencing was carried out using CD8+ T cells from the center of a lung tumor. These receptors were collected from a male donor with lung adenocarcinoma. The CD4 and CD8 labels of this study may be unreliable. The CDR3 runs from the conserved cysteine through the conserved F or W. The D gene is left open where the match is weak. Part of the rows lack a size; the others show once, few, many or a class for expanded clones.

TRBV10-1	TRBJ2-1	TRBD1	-	CASGDRGRDADTQYF	TGCGCCAGCGGGGACAGGGGCCGGGACGCAGATACCCAGTACTTT
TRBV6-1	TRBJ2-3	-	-	CASRTRTEEQYF	TGTGCCAGCAGGACAAGAACCGAGGAGCAGTATTTT
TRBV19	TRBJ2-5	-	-	CASSEEGRRGSGQETQYF	TGTGCCAGTAGCGAAGAGGGCAGACGGGGGTCGGGGCAAGAGACCCAGTACTTC
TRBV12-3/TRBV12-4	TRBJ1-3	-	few	CASSPQGNTIYF	TGTGCCAGCAGTCCTCAGGGGAACACCATATATTTT
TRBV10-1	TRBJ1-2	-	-	CASRDGGGGGQCYGYTF	TGCGCCAGCAGGGACGGGGGGGGGGGGGGCCAGTGCTATGGCTACACCTTC
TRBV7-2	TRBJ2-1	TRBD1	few	CASSKDRAAGEQFF	TGTGCCAGCAGCAAGGACAGGGCCGCAGGGGAGCAGTTCTTC
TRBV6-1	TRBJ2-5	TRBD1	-	CVSRGDRGADKEIQYF	TGTGTCAGCAGGGGGGACAGGGGGGCAGACAAAGAGATTCAGTACTTC
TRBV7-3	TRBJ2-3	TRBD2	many	CASSPGASGRADTQYF	TGTGCCAGCAGCCCAGGGGCTAGCGGGAGGGCAGATACGCAGTATTTT
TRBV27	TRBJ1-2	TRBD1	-	CASSSGGQGNGYTF	TGTGCCAGCAGTTCTGGTGGACAGGGGAACGGCTACACCTTC
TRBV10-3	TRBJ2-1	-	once	CASMQGNYNEQFF	TGTGCCTCAATGCAGGGGAACTACAATGAGCAGTTCTTC
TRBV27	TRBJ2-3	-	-	CASSVSGRLAKNTQYF	TGTGCCAGCAGTGTATCGGGTCGATTAGCCAAAAACACGCAGTATTTC
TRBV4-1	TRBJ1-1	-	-	CASSQAGRTLNTEAFF	TGCGCCAGCAGCCAAGCTGGGCGGACGTTGAACACTGAAGCTTTCTTT
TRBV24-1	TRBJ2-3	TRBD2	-	CAAGGGSGDQETQYF	TGTGCCGCGGGTGGAGGGAGCGGGGACCAAGAGACGCAGTATTTT
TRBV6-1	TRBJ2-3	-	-	CASRLGGDPDTQYF	TGTGCCAGCAGACTAGGCGGAGACCCAGATACCCAGTATTTT
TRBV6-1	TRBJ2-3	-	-	CARGLLARSTDTQYF	TGTGCCAGGGGGCTACTGGCGAGGAGCACAGATACGCAGTATTTT
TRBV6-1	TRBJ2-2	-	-	CASSETWTGGTGEQFF	TGTGCCAGCAGTGAAACGTGGACTGGCGGGACCGGGGAGCAGTTTTTC
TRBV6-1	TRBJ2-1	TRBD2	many	CASSGTSGRMGEQFF	TGTGCCAGCAGTGGGACTAGCGGGAGGATGGGTGAGCAGTTCTTC
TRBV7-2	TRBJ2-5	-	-	CASSLTWGQETQYF	TGTGCCAGCAGCTTAACCTGGGGACAAGAGACCCAGTACTTC
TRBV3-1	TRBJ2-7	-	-	CASRAGGGRGGDTQYF	TGTGCCAGCAGGGCAGGAGGGGGGCGAGGCGGAGATACGCAGTACTTC
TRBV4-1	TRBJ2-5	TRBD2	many	CASSQGASGSQETQYF	TGCGCCAGCAGCCAAGGTGCTAGCGGGAGCCAAGAGACCCAGTACTTC
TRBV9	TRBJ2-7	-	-	CASSPRGQHTETQYF	TGTGCCAGCAGCCCCCGGGGCCAGCACACAGAGACGCAGTACTTC
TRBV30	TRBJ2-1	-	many	CAWSVSYGYNEQFF	TGTGCCTGGAGTGTATCTTACGGGTACAATGAGCAGTTCTTC
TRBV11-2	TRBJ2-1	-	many	CASSLEPTSQQFF	TGTGCCAGCAGCTTAGAACCGACTAGTCAGCAGTTCTTC
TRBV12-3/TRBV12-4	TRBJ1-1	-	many	CASSLAQTLAGMNTEAFF	TGTGCCAGCAGTTTAGCGCAGACGTTAGCGGGGATGAACACTGAAGCTTTCTTT
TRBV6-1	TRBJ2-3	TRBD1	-	CASSEAGTGVGNTQYF	TGTGCCAGCAGTGAAGCCGGGACAGGGGTTGGGAATACTCAGTACTTT
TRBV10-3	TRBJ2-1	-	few	CAISITQQGYNEQFF	TGTGCCATCAGTATCACCCAGCAGGGATACAATGAGCAGTTCTTC
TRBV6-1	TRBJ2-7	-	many	CASSEVGEVGEQYF	TGTGCCAGCAGTGAAGTTGGAGAAGTGGGCGAGCAGTACTTC
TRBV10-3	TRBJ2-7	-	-	CAGIGRGDTDTQYF	TGTGCGGGCATAGGGCGCGGTGACACAGATACGCAGTACTTC
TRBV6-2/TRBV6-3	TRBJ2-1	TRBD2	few	CASRASGRDEQFF	TGTGCCAGCAGAGCTAGCGGGAGGGATGAGCAGTTCTTC
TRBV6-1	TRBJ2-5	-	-	CASGGGGAGAQETQYF	TGTGCCAGCGGGGGGGGGGGGGCGGGTGCCCAAGAGACCCAGTACTTC
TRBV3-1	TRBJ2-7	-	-	CASSLSAGGYEQYF	TGTGCCAGCAGCCTTTCAGCCGGGGGCTACGAGCAGTACTTC
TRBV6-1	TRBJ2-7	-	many	CASRPGTHYEQYF	TGTGCCAGCAGACCGGGCACCCACTACGAGCAGTACTTC
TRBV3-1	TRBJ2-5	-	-	CASSPPATQETQYF	TGTGCCAGCAGCCCCCCGGCTACCCAAGAGACCCAGTACTTC
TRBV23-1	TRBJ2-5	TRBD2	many	CASSRLAGGETQYF	TGCGCCAGCAGTCGACTAGCGGGGGGGGAGACCCAGTACTTC
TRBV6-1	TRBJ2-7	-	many	CASSEAGPGAKDTQYF	TGTGCCAGCAGTGAAGCGGGGCCAGGGGCTAAAGACACGCAGTACTTC